This T cell receptor beta chain is from a study of radiation and T cells in renal cell carcinoma. Notes on the study in general: In blood, top tumor clones expanded by 2 weeks, shrinking by 4. Baseline intratumoral clonotype presence is unknown without pretreatment biopsies.

This CDR3 has 13 residues. Germline lookup yields CDR1 MDHEN and CDR2 SYDVKM. V shed 2 bases and J shed 1 base, with 5 bases lying between them. Stated time point: blood 4 weeks post-SBRT, at nephrectomy. Specified treatment: 15 Gy SBRT to primary tumor, nephrectomy 4 weeks later. Nephrectomy followed 15 Gy stereotactic body radiation by 4 weeks. Radiation-treated patients gave blood at baseline, week 2 and week 4. Generated by immunoSEQ multiplex PCR, the TCRdb table keeps only in-frame clones and is missing some. The sample includes just under 150,000 clones, around 88% of them seen just once. This clone was counted a single time. What it binds is unknown.

The receptor comes from a woman aged 45-59 years with renal cell carcinoma. The specimen was blood, collected from a patient whose treatment included radiotherapy and nephrectomy. This rearrangement joins TRBV28 to TRBJ2-5; no clear D gene. Here the CDR3 reads CASSLLFQETQYF. DNA for the CDR3: TGTGCCAGCAGTTTACTCTTCCAAGAGACCCAGTACTTC.